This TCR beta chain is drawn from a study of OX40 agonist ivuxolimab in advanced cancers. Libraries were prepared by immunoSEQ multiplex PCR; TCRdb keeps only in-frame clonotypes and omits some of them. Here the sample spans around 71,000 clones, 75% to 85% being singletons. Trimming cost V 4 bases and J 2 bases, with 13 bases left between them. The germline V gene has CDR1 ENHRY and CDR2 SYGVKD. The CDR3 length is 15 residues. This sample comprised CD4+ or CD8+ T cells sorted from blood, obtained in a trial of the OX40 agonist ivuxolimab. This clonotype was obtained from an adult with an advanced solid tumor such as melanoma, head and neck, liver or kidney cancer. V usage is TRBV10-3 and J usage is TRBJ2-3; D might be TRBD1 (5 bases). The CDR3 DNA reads TGTGCCATCAGTGTGGAGAAAGGGGCCACAGATACGCAGTATTTT. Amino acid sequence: CAISVEKGATDTQYF.